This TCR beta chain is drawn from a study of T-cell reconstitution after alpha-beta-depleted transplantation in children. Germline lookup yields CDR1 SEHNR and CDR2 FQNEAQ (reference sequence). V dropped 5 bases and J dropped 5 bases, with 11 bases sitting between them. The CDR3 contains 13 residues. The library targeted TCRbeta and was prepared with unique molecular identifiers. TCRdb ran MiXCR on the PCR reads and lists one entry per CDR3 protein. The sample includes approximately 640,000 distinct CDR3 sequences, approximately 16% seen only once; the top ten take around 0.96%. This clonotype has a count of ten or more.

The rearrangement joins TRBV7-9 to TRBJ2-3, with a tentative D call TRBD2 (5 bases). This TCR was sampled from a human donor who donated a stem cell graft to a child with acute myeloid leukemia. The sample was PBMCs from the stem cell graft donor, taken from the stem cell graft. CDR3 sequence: CASSQDFLDTQYF. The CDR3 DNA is TGTGCCAGCAGCCAGGACTTCTTAGATACGCAGTATTTT.